Shown below are 10 T cell receptor beta chains from a single sample sequenced in a study of blood T cell repertoires in COVID-19. Libraries were prepared by immunoSEQ multiplex PCR; TCRdb keeps only in-frame clonotypes and omits some of them. This sample has roughly 140,000 clones, with around 84% found just once. The source material was peripheral blood. The receptor source for this set is a woman between 50 and 59 years old with acute or convalescent COVID-19.

The chain links TRBV18 to TRBJ1-1, with a possible D match to TRBD1 (5 bases). This CDR3 contains 14 residues. The germline V and J ends were trimmed by 1 base and 9 bases, with 15 bases remaining between them. CDR1 and CDR2 (germline): KGHSH, LQKENI. The CDR3 coding sequence is TGTGCCAGCTCACCACTCAGGGAGGGGCATCAAGCTTTCTTT. This gives the protein CASSPLREGHQAFF.

The rearrangement uses TRBV6-5 and TRBJ2-2; no definite D call. The V and J ends lost 0 bases and 4 bases respectively, with 3 bases between them. From germline, CDR1 is MNHEY and CDR2 SVGAGI. There are 13 residues in the CDR3. CDR3 region: CASSYSATGELFF. The CDR3 DNA reads as TGTGCCAGCAGTTACTCGGCCACCGGGGAGCTGTTTTTT.

The gene calls are TRBV4-3 and TRBJ2-3, with D perhaps TRBD2 (5 bases). V lost 3 bases and J lost 2, with 15 bases in between. The CDR3 length is 16 residues. Germline assignment: CDR1 LGHNA and CDR2 YSLEER. The DNA for the CDR3 is TGCGCCAGCAGCCATTTTCTTTCGGGGTTCACAGATACGCAGTATTTT. Protein sequence: CASSHFLSGFTDTQYF.

For this clone: It may be a read error: a sequence one base away is much more abundant. The CDR3 region has the DNA TGTGCCAGCAGCTTAGACGGGAGCTCCTACAATGAGCAGTTCTTC. As protein: CASSLDGSSYNEQFF. This chain links TRBV11-3 with TRBJ2-1, with D tentatively TRBD2 (6 bases). Per germline, CDR1 SGHNT and CDR2 YENEEA. The CDR3 is 15 amino acids. V was cut by 0 bases and J by 0 bases, with 6 bases left in between.

This clone has a single count. This chain links TRBV5-1 with TRBJ2-1, with D unresolved. This CDR3 comprises 12 residues. CDR1 and CDR2 from the germline V gene are SGHRS and YFSETQ. The V and J ends lost 1 base and 6 bases respectively, with 5 bases between them. In DNA, the CDR3 is TGCGCCAGCAGCTTGATGGCCAATGAGCAGTTCTTC. It encodes CASSLMANEQFF.

This sequence joins TRBV2 and TRBJ2-1; D possibly corresponds to TRBD2 (6 bases). Germline V gene lookup returns CDR1 SNHLY and CDR2 FYNNEI. The CDR3 is 15 residues long. V lost 6 bases and J 0 bases, leaving 12 bases between the germline ends. CDR3: CASRTGTASYNEQFF. Here the CDR3 DNA reads TGTGCCAGCAGAACCGGGACTGCCTCCTACAATGAGCAGTTCTTC.

This clone was observed a handful of times. V and J are TRBV5-6 and TRBJ1-2; 8 nucleotides align to TRBD1. Trimming removed 4 bases from V and 7 bases from J; junction bases left unmatched: 9. CDR3 length: 14 amino acids. The germline gives CDR1 SGHDT, CDR2 YYEEEE. CDR3 coding DNA: TGTGCCAGCAGCCCGTCAGACAGGGGAGGTGGCTACACCTTC. It translates to CASSPSDRGGGYTF.

The chain is built from TRBV6-6 and TRBJ2-3; TRBD1 aligns across 8 bases. Germline V gene sequence: CDR1 MNHNY, CDR2 SVGAGI (reference sequence). V lost 4 bases to trimming and J lost 6 bases; unmatched junction nucleotides: 9. The CDR3 length is 15 residues. CDR3 protein: CASSSPTGDFDTQYF. The DNA of the CDR3 is TGTGCCAGCAGTTCCCCGACAGGGGATTTTGATACGCAGTATTTT.

This chain joins TRBV18 and TRBJ2-1, with a weak D call TRBD1 (6 bases). The V gene lost 2 bases and the J gene lost 2 bases, with 13 bases spanning the gap. The CDR3 contains 16 residues. Germline V gene lookup returns CDR1 KGHSH and CDR2 LQKENI. CDR3 bases: TGTGCCAGCTCACCAAACAGGGTGGAGGCCTACAATGAGCAGTTCTTC. Its protein is CASSPNRVEAYNEQFF.

This clone was detected ten times or more. The chain couples TRBV7-9 to TRBJ2-7, with 7 bases identical to TRBD1. The CDR3 sequence is 15 residues long. After removal of 5 bases from V and 0 bases from J, the junction contained 7 bases not matched to a gene. CDR1 SEHNR and CDR2 FQNEAQ come from the germline V gene (reference sequence). CDR3 in amino acids: CASSARQGFSYEQYF. The CDR3 nucleotides read TGTGCCAGCAGCGCCCGACAGGGTTTCTCCTACGAGCAGTACTTC.